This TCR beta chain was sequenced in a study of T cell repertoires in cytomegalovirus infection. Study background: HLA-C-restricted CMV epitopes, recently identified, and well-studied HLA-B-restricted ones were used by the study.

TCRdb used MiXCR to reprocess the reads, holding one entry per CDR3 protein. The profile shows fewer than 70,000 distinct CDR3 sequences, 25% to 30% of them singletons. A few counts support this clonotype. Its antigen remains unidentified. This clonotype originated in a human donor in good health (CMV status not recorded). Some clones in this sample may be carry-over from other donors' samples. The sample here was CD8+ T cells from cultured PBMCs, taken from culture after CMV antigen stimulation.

CDR3: CASSTGLVVETQYF. For the CDR3, the DNA is TGTGCCAGCAGCACAGGGTTGGTTGTGGAGACCCAGTACTTC. J is TRBJ2-5 and V is TRBV12-3 or TRBV12-4; D is perhaps TRBD1 (6 bases). The CDR3 length is 14 residues. V was clipped by 6 bases and J by 5 bases, with 16 bases between them.